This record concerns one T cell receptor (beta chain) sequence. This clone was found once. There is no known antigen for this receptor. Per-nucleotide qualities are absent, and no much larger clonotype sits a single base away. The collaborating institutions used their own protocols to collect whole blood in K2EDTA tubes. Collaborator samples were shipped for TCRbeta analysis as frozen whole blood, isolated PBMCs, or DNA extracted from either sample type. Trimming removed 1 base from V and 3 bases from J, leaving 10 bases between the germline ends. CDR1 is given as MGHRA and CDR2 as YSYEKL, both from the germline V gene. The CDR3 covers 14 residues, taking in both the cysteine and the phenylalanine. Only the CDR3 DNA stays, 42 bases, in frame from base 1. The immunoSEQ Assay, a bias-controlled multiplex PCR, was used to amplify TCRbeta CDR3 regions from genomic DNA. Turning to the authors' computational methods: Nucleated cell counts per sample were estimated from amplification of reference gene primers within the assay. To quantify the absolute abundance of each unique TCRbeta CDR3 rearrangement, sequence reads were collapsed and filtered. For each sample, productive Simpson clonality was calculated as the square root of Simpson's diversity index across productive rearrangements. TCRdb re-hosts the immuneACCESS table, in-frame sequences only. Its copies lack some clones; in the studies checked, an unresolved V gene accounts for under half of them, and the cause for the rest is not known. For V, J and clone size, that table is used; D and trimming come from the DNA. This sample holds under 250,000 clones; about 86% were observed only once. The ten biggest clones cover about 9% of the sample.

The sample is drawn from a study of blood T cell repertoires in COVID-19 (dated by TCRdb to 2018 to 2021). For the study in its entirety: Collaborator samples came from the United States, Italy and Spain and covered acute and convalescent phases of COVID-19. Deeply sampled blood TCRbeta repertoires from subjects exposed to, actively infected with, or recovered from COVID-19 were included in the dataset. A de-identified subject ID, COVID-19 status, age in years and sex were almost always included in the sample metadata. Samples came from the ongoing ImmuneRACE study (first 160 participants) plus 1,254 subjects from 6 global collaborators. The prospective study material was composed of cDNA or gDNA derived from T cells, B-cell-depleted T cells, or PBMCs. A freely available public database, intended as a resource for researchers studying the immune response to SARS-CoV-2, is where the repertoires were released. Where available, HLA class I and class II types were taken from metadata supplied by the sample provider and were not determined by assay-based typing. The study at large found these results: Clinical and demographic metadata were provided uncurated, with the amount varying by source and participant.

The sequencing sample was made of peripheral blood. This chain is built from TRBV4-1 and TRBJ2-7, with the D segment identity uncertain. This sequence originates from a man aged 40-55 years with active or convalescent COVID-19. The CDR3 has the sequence CASSQVTALYEQYF. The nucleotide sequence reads TGCGCCAGCAGCCAAGTAACAGCCCTCTACGAGCAGTACTTC.